Given below is one TCR beta chain in context. The record originates from a study of Graves' ophthalmopathy and Graves' hyperthyroidism. Amplified material comprised TCR beta CDR3 regions derived from RNA transcripts. The authors performed first-round RT-PCR with HTBI primers and then a second-round multiplex PCR. TCRdb reprocessed the multiplex PCR reads with MiXCR, giving one entry per CDR3 protein. The table shows over a million distinct CDR3 sequences, with around a third occurring only once. V was shortened by 3 bases and J by 1 base, with 12 bases between the two germline ends. The CDR3 runs 15 residues. Germline lookup yields CDR1 LNHDA and CDR2 SQIVND (reference sequence).

This chain uses TRBV19 with TRBJ1-1; no definite D call. This TCR was sampled from an adult man with Graves' hyperthyroidism. Sample: peripheral blood or thyroid tissue (not recorded which). The CDR3 DNA sequence: TGTGCCAGTAGTATTTGGGCCCAGGCGAACACTGAAGCTTTCTTT. As protein: CASSIWAQANTEAFF.